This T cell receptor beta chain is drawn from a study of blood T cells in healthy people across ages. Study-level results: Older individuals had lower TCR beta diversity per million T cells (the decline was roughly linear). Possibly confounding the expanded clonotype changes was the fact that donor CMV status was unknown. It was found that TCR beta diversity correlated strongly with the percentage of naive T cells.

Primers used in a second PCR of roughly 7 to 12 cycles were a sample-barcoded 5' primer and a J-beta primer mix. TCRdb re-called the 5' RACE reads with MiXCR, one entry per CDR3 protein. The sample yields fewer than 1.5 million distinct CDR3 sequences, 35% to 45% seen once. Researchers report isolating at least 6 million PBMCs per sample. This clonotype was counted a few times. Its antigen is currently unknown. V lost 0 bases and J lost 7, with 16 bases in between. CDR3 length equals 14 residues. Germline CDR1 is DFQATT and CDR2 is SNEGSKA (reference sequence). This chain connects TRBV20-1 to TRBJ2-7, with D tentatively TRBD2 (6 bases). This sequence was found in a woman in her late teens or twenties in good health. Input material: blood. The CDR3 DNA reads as TGCAGTGCTAGAGATCTACGCGGGACGGGGGAGCAGTACTTC. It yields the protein CSARDLRGTGEQYF.